What follows are 28 T cell receptor beta chains derived from one specimen sequenced in a study of cytotoxic CD8 clonotypes in ibrutinib-treated CLL (dated by TCRdb to the early 2020s). Libraries came from the immunoSEQ multiplex PCR assay. TCRdb's version of the immuneACCESS table is confined to in-frame rearrangements and falls short of the full clone set. An unresolved V gene accounts for under half of the shortfall where checked; the remainder is of unknown origin. The sample table contains 300,000 to 350,000 clones; only one count was recorded for 70% to 80% of them. Jointly, the top ten make up over 5.5% of the sample. This sample comprised PBMCs, obtained before ibrutinib treatment. These receptors were collected from a human donor with chronic lymphocytic leukemia.

The chain recombines TRBV12-5 with TRBJ1-2, with TRBD1 matching 8 bases. The germline CDR1 and CDR2 sequences are LGHNT and FRNRAP. The CDR3 has 21 residues. The V and J ends lost 0 bases and 0 bases, in that order; junction bases with no gene match: 18. The CDR3 DNA follows: TGTGCTAGTGGTTTGGTACGTAAGGGACAGGAACATCCACCGGCTAACTATGGCTACACCTTC. Protein: CASGLVRKGQEHPPANYGYTF.

This chain uses TRBV6-1 with TRBJ2-1; D is undetermined. This CDR3 is built from 9 residues. Trimming shortened V by 3 bases and J by 15 bases, and 6 bases separated the two germline ends. Germline assignment: CDR1 MNHNS and CDR2 SASEGT. The CDR3 sequence: CASSDIPFF. CDR3 DNA sequence: TGTGCCAGCAGTGATATTCCGTTCTTC.

V usage is TRBV18 and J usage is TRBJ2-1; 9 nucleotides match TRBD1. The junction had 5 bases not matched to a gene; V was cut back by 5 bases and J by 3 bases. CDR1 KGHSH and CDR2 LQKENI come from the germline V gene. This CDR3 has 15 amino acids. This chain's CDR3 is CASSATGGFYNEQFF. The CDR3 DNA sequence: TGTGCCAGCTCAGCTACAGGGGGCTTCTACAATGAGCAGTTCTTC.

The chain uses TRBV11-2 and TRBJ2-3, with D perhaps given as TRBD1 or TRBD2 (6 bases each). Germline V gene sequence: CDR1 SGHAT, CDR2 FQNNGV. The CDR3 contains 16 residues. V shed 2 bases and J shed 5 bases, with 17 bases lying between them. CDR3 coding DNA: TGTGCCAGCAGCTTAAGGGGGGCTCTCGGCATAGATACGCAGTATTTT. It specifies CASSLRGALGIDTQYF.

V gene TRBV19 combines with J gene TRBJ1-5; D remains unclear. Germline CDR1 and CDR2: LNHDA and SQIVND (reference sequence). The CDR3 is 16 amino acids. Trimming removed 0 bases from V and 4 bases from J, with 13 bases in between. CDR3 amino acids: CASSIEGVSLNQPQHF. The CDR3 DNA sequence: TGTGCCAGTAGTATAGAAGGCGTCAGCCTTAATCAGCCCCAGCATTTT.

CDR3 DNA: TGTGCCAGCTCACCAGGGGACAGGGGGTCGACTAATGAAAAACTGTTTTTT. Translating gives CASSPGDRGSTNEKLFF. This rearrangement joins TRBV18 to TRBJ1-4; TRBD1 matches at 11 bases. This CDR3 is built from 17 residues. J lost 2 bases, V lost 2 bases, and 4 bases had no gene match. Germline V gene lookup returns CDR1 KGHSH and CDR2 LQKENI. The whole variable domain, filled in from reference TRBV18 and TRBJ1-4, reads NAGVMQNPRHLVRRRGQEARLRCSPMKGHSHVYWYRQLPEEGLKFMVYLQKENIIDESGMPKERFSAEFPKEGPSILRIQQVVRGDSAAYFCASSPGDRGSTNEKLFFGSGTQLSVL.

This clone occurred a few times. V is TRBV7-9 and J is TRBJ2-7; D not resolved. CDR3 size: 13 residues. Germline CDR1 reads SEHNR; CDR2 reads FQNEAQ (reference sequence). Trimming removed 5 bases at V and 4 bases at J, with 12 bases between. DNA for the CDR3: TGTGCCAGCAGCAGCGACGTAACGTACGAGCAGTACTTC. This codes for CASSSDVTYEQYF.

The gene calls are TRBV5-4 and TRBJ2-5, with 11 bases aligning to TRBD2. CDR3 length equals 19 residues. The V segment lost 2 bases and the J segment 4 bases; nucleotides outside the gene matches: 16. Germline V CDR1 and CDR2: SGHNT, YYREEE (reference sequence). The CDR3 region is CASSFGGDLLAGVGETQYF. CDR3 DNA sequence: TGTGCCAGCAGCTTCGGTGGAGACCTACTAGCGGGAGTAGGAGAGACCCAGTACTTC. Complete variable domain (other parts from reference TRBV5-4 and TRBJ2-5): ETGVTQSPTHLIKTRGQQVTLRCSSQSGHNTVSWYQQALGQGPQFIFQYYREEENGRGNFPPRFSGLQFPNYSSELNVNALELDDSALYLCASSFGGDLLAGVGETQYFGPGTRLLVL.

J is TRBJ1-4 and V is TRBV4-3, with D perhaps matching TRBD1 (5 bases). Looked up from germline, CDR1 is LGHNA and CDR2 is YSLEER. This CDR3 is 17 amino acids long. Trimming cost V 0 bases and J 8 bases, with 19 bases left between them. DNA of the CDR3: TGCGCCAGCAGCCAAGATGGGGGGACGGCCGATGCGGAAAAACTGTTTTTT. It translates to CASSQDGGTADAEKLFF.

This chain joins TRBV5-1 and TRBJ2-7; D is uncertain. Per the germline V gene, CDR1 is SGHRS and CDR2 is YFSETQ. V lost 0 bases and J 6 bases, leaving 10 bases between the germline ends. CDR3 length equals 13 residues. The DNA of the CDR3 is TGCGCCAGCAGCTTGGTTCCAGGCGGCGAGCAGTACTTC. Encoded protein: CASSLVPGGEQYF. The whole variable domain, remainder taken from reference TRBV5-1 and TRBJ2-7, is KAGVTQTPRYLIKTRGQQVTLSCSPISGHRSVSWYQQTPGQGLQFLFEYFSETQRNKGNFPGRFSGRQFSNSRSEMNVSTLELGDSALYLCASSLVPGGEQYFGPGTRLTVT.

This clone appeared a single time. This rearrangement joins TRBV6-5 to TRBJ1-2; possible D gene TRBD1, 6 bases. Deletions cut 5 bases from V and 4 bases from J, with 14 bases between. CDR1 MNHEY and CDR2 SVGAGI come from the germline V gene. This CDR3 contains 14 residues. The CDR3 is CASSPVGGFYGYTF. The CDR3 nucleotides read TGTGCCAGCAGTCCTGTGGGGGGCTTCTATGGCTACACCTTC.

This chain uses TRBV7-9 with TRBJ2-3; possibly TRBD1 for D (6 bases). Germline CDR1 SEHNR, CDR2 FQNEAQ (reference sequence). CDR3 size: 16 residues. V shed 4 bases and J shed 0 bases, with 14 bases lying between them. For the CDR3, the DNA is TGTGCCAGCAGCTCAGGGGTAGCGACTAGCACAGATACGCAGTATTTT. It is translated as CASSSGVATSTDTQYF.

V gene TRBV29-1 combines with J gene TRBJ2-1, with D uncertain. Trimming stripped 3 bases from V and 3 bases from J, with 12 bases between. Per the germline V gene, CDR1 is SQVTM and CDR2 is ANQGSEA. The CDR3 loop spans 14 amino acids. As DNA, the CDR3 is TGCAGCGTTGAGCCGCGACTGAGCTACAATGAGCAGTTCTTC. Translation: CSVEPRLSYNEQFF.

CDR3 coding DNA: TGTGCCAGCAGCTACCCCTCCTACGAGCAGTACTTC. This encodes CASSYPSYEQYF. The rearrangement uses TRBV7-2 and TRBJ2-7, with D unresolved. The CDR3 loop spans 12 amino acids. The germline V and J ends were trimmed by 4 bases and 0 bases, with 4 bases remaining between them. The germline V gene has CDR1 SGHTA and CDR2 FQGNSA.

V usage is TRBV15 and J usage is TRBJ2-7, with a possible D match to TRBD2 (5 bases). Per germline, CDR1 LNHNV and CDR2 YYDKDF (reference sequence). This CDR3 comprises 14 residues. Deletions cut 4 bases from V and 7 bases from J, with 17 bases between. CDR3 in DNA: TGTGCCACCAGCAACCGGGGTACCCCGAGTGAGCAGTACTTC. Translated: CATSNRGTPSEQYF.

The J gene is TRBJ2-2, the V gene TRBV11-3, with no clear D. The CDR3 length is 14 residues. Germline V CDR1 and CDR2: SGHNT, YENEEA. V was trimmed by 0 bases and J by 3 bases, leaving 5 bases between them. For the CDR3, the DNA is TGTGCCAGCAGCTTAGATCCGTACACCGGGGAGCTGTTTTTT. Its translation is CASSLDPYTGELFF.

The rearrangement links TRBV7-2 to TRBJ2-3; no firm D call. Trimming cost V 2 bases and J 5 bases, with 11 bases left between them. Germline CDR1 and CDR2: SGHTA and FQGNSA. The CDR3 has 14 amino acids. CDR3 region: CASSLTIGVDTQYF. CDR3 in DNA: TGTGCCAGCAGCTTAACGATAGGTGTAGATACGCAGTATTTT. The full variable domain, in which reference TRBV7-2 and TRBJ2-3 provide the parts outside the CDR3, is GAGVSQSPSNKVTEKGKDVELRCDPISGHTALYWYRQSLGQGLEFLIYFQGNSAPDKSGLPSDRFSAERTGGSVSTLTIQRTQQEDSAVYLCASSLTIGVDTQYFGPGTRLTVL.

The chain's CDR3 is CASSKGRRLPGELFF. CDR3 in DNA: TGTGCCAGCAGCAAAGGTAGAAGGCTCCCCGGGGAGCTGTTTTTT. The chain combines TRBV21-1 with TRBJ2-2. TRBV21-1 is designated a pseudogene. The CDR3 extends over 15 amino acids.

This clone was detected only once. This chain links TRBV9 with TRBJ2-4; D could derive from TRBD1 or TRBD2 (5 bases each). V was clipped by 4 bases and J by 11 bases, with 22 bases between them. The CDR3 is 15 residues long. Looked up from germline, CDR1 is SGDLS and CDR2 is YYNGEE. The CDR3 sequence: CASSYSGRDPGLQYF. The CDR3 DNA is TGTGCCAGCAGCTATTCCGGCCGGGACCCAGGCCTTCAGTACTTC.

V and J are TRBV4-3 and TRBJ2-7, with no clear D. V was pared by 1 base and J by 2 bases, with 9 bases between. Germline V gene lookup returns CDR1 LGHNA and CDR2 YSLEER. There are 14 residues in the CDR3. CDR3: CASSQVQGTYEQYF. DNA for the CDR3: TGCGCCAGCAGCCAAGTGCAAGGGACCTACGAGCAGTACTTC.

The chain recombines TRBV30 with TRBJ2-7; 7 bases fit TRBD1. Germline trimming cut 2 bases from V and 6 bases from J; bases unmatched to any gene: 10. This CDR3 spans 14 amino acids. CDR1 GTSNPN and CDR2 SVGIG come from the germline V gene (reference sequence). The chain's CDR3 is CAWSLLGTAREQYF. In DNA, the CDR3 is TGTGCCTGGAGTCTCCTTGGGACAGCTCGCGAGCAGTACTTC.

This chain links TRBV5-4 with TRBJ1-2, with D unclear. With 4 bases removed from V and 4 bases from J, the gap between germline ends came to 8 bases. The length of the CDR3 is 12 residues. CDR1 and CDR2 from the germline V gene are SGHNT and YYREEE (reference sequence). The CDR3 nucleotides are TGTGCCAGCAGCCGAGAATCCTATGGCTACACCTTC. As protein: CASSRESYGYTF. Full variable domain (remainder filled in from reference TRBV5-4 and TRBJ1-2): ETGVTQSPTHLIKTRGQQVTLRCSSQSGHNTVSWYQQALGQGPQFIFQYYREEENGRGNFPPRFSGLQFPNYSSELNVNALELDDSALYLCASSRESYGYTFGSGTRLTVV.

The chain uses TRBV5-1 and TRBJ2-7; TRBD1 aligns across 10 bases. Per the germline V gene, CDR1 is SGHRS and CDR2 is YFSETQ. CDR3 length: 15 residues. V trimming: 1 base; J trimming: 4 bases; junction bases outside the gene matches: 5. CDR3 region: CASSLLTGGFYEQYF. The CDR3 coding sequence is TGCGCCAGCAGCTTGCTGACAGGGGGCTTTTACGAGCAGTACTTC.

The chain combines TRBV5-1 with TRBJ2-5; 9 bases map to TRBD1. The CDR3 extends over 16 amino acids. Trimming took 4 bases from V and 7 from J; bases not matched to a gene: 14. Germline V CDR1 and CDR2: SGHRS, YFSETQ. CDR3 nucleotide sequence: TGCGCCAGCAGCCTGCAACCCGGGACAGGGTTTGGGACCCAGTACTTC. It translates to CASSLQPGTGFGTQYF.

CDR3 bases: TGTGCCAGCAGCTTCCCCGGGACAGGGGGCTTAGGTGGCTACACCTTC. Translated, it gives CASSFPGTGGLGGYTF. The chain is built from TRBV13 and TRBJ1-2, with 12 bases fitting TRBD1. CDR1 is PRHDT, CDR2 FYEKMQ, per germline (reference sequence). This CDR3 contains 16 residues. V lost 3 bases, J lost 7 bases, and 9 bases stayed unmatched.

The chain is built from TRBV5-4 and TRBJ2-2; unclear D gene. The CDR3 sequence is 13 residues long. Per germline, CDR1 SGHNT and CDR2 YYREEE (reference sequence). Trimming cost V 1 base and J 4 bases, with 5 bases left between them. The CDR3 DNA reads as TGTGCCAGCAGCTTGAATCCCACCGGGGAGCTGTTTTTT. Translation gives CASSLNPTGELFF.

The chain couples TRBV9 to TRBJ2-1; 7 nucleotides align to TRBD1. CDR1 SGDLS and CDR2 YYNGEE come from the germline V gene. With 3 bases clipped from V and 2 bases from J, the junction kept 8 bases outside the gene matches. CDR3 length: 16 amino acids. CDR3 residues: CASSGRQGSAYNEQFF. CDR3 coding DNA: TGTGCCAGCAGCGGGCGACAGGGCTCGGCCTACAATGAGCAGTTCTTC.

The chain uses TRBV28 and TRBJ2-3; D gene unclear. V lost 2 bases and J lost 6, with 6 bases in between. The CDR3 loop spans 12 amino acids. Germline V gene data show CDR1 as MDHEN and CDR2 as SYDVKM. The DNA of the CDR3 is TGTGCCAGCAGTTTAACGTTGGATACGCAGTATTTT. It encodes CASSLTLDTQYF. Based on the CDR3 plus reference TRBV28 and TRBJ2-3, the full variable domain is DVKVTQSSRYLVKRTGEKVFLECVQDMDHENMFWYRQDPGLGLRLIYFSYDVKMKEKGDIPEGYSVSREKKERFSLILESASTNQTSMYLCASSLTLDTQYFGPGTRLTVL.